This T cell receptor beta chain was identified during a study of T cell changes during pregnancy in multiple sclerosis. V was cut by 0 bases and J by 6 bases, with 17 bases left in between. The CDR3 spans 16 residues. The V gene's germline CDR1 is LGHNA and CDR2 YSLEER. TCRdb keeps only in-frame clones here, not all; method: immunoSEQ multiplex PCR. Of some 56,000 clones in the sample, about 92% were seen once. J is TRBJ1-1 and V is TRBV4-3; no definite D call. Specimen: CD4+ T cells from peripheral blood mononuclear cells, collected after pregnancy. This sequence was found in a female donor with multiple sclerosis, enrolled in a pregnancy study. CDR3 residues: CASSQEVTRESAEAFF. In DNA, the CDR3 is TGCGCCAGCAGCCAAGAGGTCACTCGGGAGAGCGCTGAAGCTTTCTTT.